This T cell receptor beta chain came from a study of cytomegalovirus exposure and HLA in healthy donors. As for the study in general: The 110 or so validation repertoires were produced on the same platform as the 550 to 750 repertoires of the first cohort. This was reported in a later analysis.

Profiling relied on immunoSEQ multiplex PCR, and the TCRdb table lists in-frame clones only, not all of them. This sample has 200,000 to 300,000 clones, with approximately 83% found just once. About this clone itself: Its specificity is unknown.

Germline-derived CDR1 and CDR2 are LNHDA and SQIVND (reference sequence). Trimming removed 8 bases from V and 1 base from J; junction bases left unmatched: 3. The CDR3 is made up of 14 amino acids. Overall study results and limits: High sensitivity and specificity were reportedly achieved when the classifier diagnosed cytomegalovirus status. A list of about 160 TCR beta chains associated with cytomegalovirus was given. Rarity characterized most TCR sequences, yet some public TCRs appeared in many donors.

The receptor's source is a woman in her thirties in good health and CMV-seropositive. Sequencing was performed on PBMCs. V gene TRBV19 combines with J gene TRBJ2-1; TRBD1 matches 9 bases. In DNA form, the CDR3 reads TGTGCCAGTCAGGACAGGGGTTCCTACAATGAGCAGTTCTTC. This translates into CASQDRGSYNEQFF.